These 10 T cell receptor beta chains originate from one sample sequenced in a study of OX40 agonist ivuxolimab in advanced cancers. This table comes from immunoSEQ multiplex PCR, and its TCRdb copy is limited to in-frame clones, with some not included. The sample includes about 35,000 clones, about 83% of them seen just once. Sequenced here: CD4+ or CD8+ T cells sorted from blood, sampled in a trial of the OX40 agonist ivuxolimab. The receptors were sampled from an adult with an advanced solid tumor such as melanoma, head and neck, liver or kidney cancer.

This clone was counted once. Here the CDR3 reads CASNRTPRETQYF. The CDR3 DNA sequence: TGTGCCAGCAACCGGACTCCCCGCGAGACCCAGTACTTC. V gene TRBV2 combines with J gene TRBJ2-5, with D possibly TRBD2 on 5 matching bases. The length of the CDR3 is 13 residues. V lost 7 bases, J lost 5 bases, and 14 bases lay in between. Germline CDR1 reads SNHLY; CDR2 reads FYNNEI.

CDR3 bases: TGTGCCAGCAGTCCGAAGCTCTATGGGCCCCAGCATTTT. This gives the protein CASSPKLYGPQHF. J is TRBJ1-5 and V is TRBV28; no clear D. Trimming removed 5 bases at V and 9 bases at J, with 14 bases between. This CDR3 is built from 13 residues. Germline V CDR1 and CDR2: MDHEN, SYDVKM.

The chain carries TRBV5-1 and TRBJ1-2; D is possibly TRBD1 (5 bases). The CDR3 totals 14 residues. V lost 3 bases and J 2 bases, leaving 11 bases between the germline ends. Germline V gene lookup returns CDR1 SGHRS and CDR2 YFSETQ. CDR3 sequence reads: CASSWGRTNYGYTF. In DNA form, the CDR3 reads TGCGCCAGCAGCTGGGGACGGACAAACTATGGCTACACCTTC.

The chain has TRBV5-4 and TRBJ2-1; D perhaps matches TRBD1 (6 bases). Germline V CDR1 and CDR2: SGHNT, YYREEE (reference sequence). V lost 4 bases and J 5 bases, leaving 13 bases between the germline ends. This CDR3 spans 14 amino acids. CDR3 residues: CASSLGQINNEQFF. The CDR3 bases are TGTGCCAGCAGCCTAGGACAGATAAACAATGAGCAGTTCTTC. Drawing the rest from reference TRBV5-4 and TRBJ2-1, the complete variable domain is ETGVTQSPTHLIKTRGQQVTLRCSSQSGHNTVSWYQQALGQGPQFIFQYYREEENGRGNFPPRFSGLQFPNYSSELNVNALELDDSALYLCASSLGQINNEQFFGPGTRLTVL.

The chain links TRBV6-5 to TRBJ1-2; 12 bases are a match to TRBD1. This CDR3 spans 15 amino acids. The ends lost 5 bases at V and 8 bases at J; junction bases unmatched: 9. Germline-derived CDR1 and CDR2 are MNHEY and SVGAGI. In DNA, the CDR3 is TGTGCCAGCAGTACTCCCGGGACAGGGGGCAGGGGCTACACCTTC. Translated, it gives CASSTPGTGGRGYTF.

This chain uses TRBV5-8 with TRBJ2-7, with a weak D call TRBD2 (7 bases). The V end lost 7 bases, the J end lost 6 bases, and 20 bases lay between the germline ends. This CDR3 has 14 residues. Per germline, CDR1 SGHTS and CDR2 YDEGEE. The CDR3: CASPRGRNFGEQYF. The CDR3 DNA reads as TGTGCCAGCCCGCGGGGGCGAAACTTTGGCGAGCAGTACTTC. The full variable domain, completed using reference TRBV5-8 and TRBJ2-7, is EAGVTQSPTHLIKTRGQQATLRCSPISGHTSVYWYQQALGLGLQFLLWYDEGEERNRGNFPPRFSGRQFPNYSSELNVNALELEDSALYLCASPRGRNFGEQYFGPGTRLTVT.

The gene calls are TRBV1 and TRBJ2-1; the D call TRBD2 from the table was never checked on the DNA. TRBV1 is a recognized pseudogene. The CDR3 loop spans 16 amino acids. CDR3 bases: TGCACCAGCAGCCAGGAGGGCGGGAGAACCTACAATGAGCAGTTCTTC. This sequence encodes CTSSQEGGRTYNEQFF.

The chain has TRBV2 and TRBJ2-2, with 7 bases identical to TRBD1. The CDR3 contains 13 residues. V shed 7 bases, J shed 6 bases, and the junction held 5 bases outside the gene matches. CDR1 is SNHLY, CDR2 FYNNEI, per germline. CDR3 bases: TGTGCCAGCAACTACAGGGGTTCCGGGGAGCTGTTTTTT. Its translation: CASNYRGSGELFF. The whole variable domain, remainder taken from reference TRBV2 and TRBJ2-2, is EPEVTQTPSHQVTQMGQEVILRCVPISNHLYFYWYRQILGQKVEFLVSFYNNEISEKSEIFDDQFSVERPDGSNFTLKIRSTKLEDSAMYFCASNYRGSGELFFGEGSRLTVL.

This clone was counted once. This chain connects TRBV7-9 to TRBJ2-1; 7 nucleotides match TRBD2. CDR3 size: 14 residues. Per the germline V gene, CDR1 is SEHNR and CDR2 is FQNEAQ (reference sequence). After removal of 5 bases from V and 3 bases from J, the junction contained 4 bases not matched to a gene. CDR3 sequence (DNA): TGTGCCAGCAGCCCTGGGGGGGGCTACAATGAGCAGTTCTTC. Protein sequence: CASSPGGGYNEQFF.

CDR3 bases: TGTGCCATCAGGGAGACCCGCCAAGAGACCCAGTACTTC. Its translation is CAIRETRQETQYF. The chain joins TRBV10-3 to TRBJ2-5, with D uncertain. The CDR3 totals 13 residues. Germline CDR1 reads ENHRY; CDR2 reads SYGVKD. Trimming left V 6 bases short and J 1 base short, with 9 bases between.